A single sample gave rise to the 15 T cell receptor beta chains below, sequenced in a study of identical twins' blood T cells. TCRdb re-derived calls from the 5' RACE reads in MiXCR, one entry per CDR3 protein. Counted here are hundreds of thousands of distinct CDR3 sequences, about 28% occurring once; the ten biggest clones make up about 6%. Sequencing was done on a sample of PBMCs. The receptors come from a woman aged 18 to 55 in good health.

The gene calls are TRBV19 and TRBJ2-3, with 10 bases aligning to TRBD2. The trim removed 5 bases at V and 4 bases at J, leaving 6 bases unmatched. Germline values: CDR1 LNHDA, CDR2 SQIVND (reference sequence). The CDR3 extends over 15 amino acids. DNA of the CDR3: TGTGCCAGTAGTCGCCTAGCGGGAGTTCCAGATACGCAGTATTTT. This gives the protein CASSRLAGVPDTQYF.

V usage is TRBV6-2 or TRBV6-3 and J usage is TRBJ1-2; 7 bases match TRBD1. This CDR3 has 16 residues. The germline gives CDR1 MNHEY, CDR2 SVGEGT. V dropped 3 bases and J dropped 10; count of bases not matched to a gene: 17. CDR3 bases: TGTGCCAGCAGTTATCTAGCCGTGGACAGGCTCTCCGTCTACACCTTC. This encodes CASSYLAVDRLSVYTF.

The V and J genes are TRBV7-8 and TRBJ1-1, with D possibly matching TRBD1 (5 bases). CDR3 length: 13 amino acids. Trimming pared 4 bases from V and 7 bases from J, leaving 13 bases between. Per germline, CDR1 SGHVS and CDR2 FQNEAQ. CDR3 region: CASSWDRGSEAFF. Here the CDR3 DNA reads TGTGCCAGCAGCTGGGACCGGGGCAGTGAAGCTTTCTTT.

This clonotype was seen repeatedly, ten times or more. This chain uses TRBV20-1 with TRBJ1-2; 7 bases agree with TRBD1. CDR1 is DFQATT and CDR2 is SNEGSKA in the germline V gene (reference sequence). This CDR3 is 14 amino acids long. V shed 4 bases, J shed 8 bases, and the junction held 13 bases outside the gene matches. CDR3 in DNA: TGCAGTGCTACCGATGACAGGGACGGGACGGGCTACACCTTC. Translating gives CSATDDRDGTGYTF.

This clonotype occurred a few times. This sequence joins TRBV11-2 and TRBJ1-1; no reliable D call. V was shortened by 2 bases and J by 5 bases, with 12 bases between the two germline ends. From germline, CDR1 is SGHAT and CDR2 FQNNGV. The CDR3 loop spans 14 amino acids. The chain's CDR3 is CASSLQPGVTEAFF. The CDR3 DNA sequence: TGTGCCAGCAGCTTACAGCCCGGGGTAACTGAAGCTTTCTTT.

This clonotype was counted only a few times. The chain joins TRBV9 to TRBJ1-3, with 7 nucleotides matching TRBD1. Germline-derived CDR1 and CDR2 are SGDLS and YYNGEE. Losses at the gene ends were 2 bases for V and 4 bases for J; bases not matched to a gene: 9. The CDR3 totals 16 residues. The chain's CDR3 is CASSVADRAGGNTIYF. DNA for the CDR3: TGTGCCAGCAGCGTCGCAGACAGGGCGGGAGGAAACACCATATATTTT.

This clonotype was counted between two and nine times. The V and J genes are TRBV6-2 or TRBV6-3 and TRBJ2-7; 7 bases agree with TRBD1. Germline values: CDR1 MNHEY, CDR2 SVGEGT. This CDR3 has 15 amino acids. The J segment lost 4 bases and the V segment lost 0 bases, leaving 6 bases of the junction unmatched. CDR3 loop: CASSYSRDSWYEQYF. The CDR3 DNA reads TGTGCCAGCAGTTACTCCCGGGACAGTTGGTACGAGCAGTACTTC.

Note on this clonotype: This likely comes from a read error, as the CDR3 has no conserved phenylalanine or tryptophan at its end. This chain uses TRBV4-1 with TRBJ1-2, with TRBD1 as a possible D gene (6 bases). V was clipped by 7 bases and J by 5 bases, with 17 bases between them. Germline assignment: CDR1 MGHRA and CDR2 YSYEKL. The CDR3 consists of 14 residues. The CDR3 protein is CASKVSRQAYGYTL. The CDR3 DNA sequence: TGCGCCAGCAAAGTTAGCAGACAGGCATATGGCTACACCCTC.

The gene calls are TRBV20-1 and TRBJ1-5, with a weak D call TRBD1 (5 bases). CDR1 is DFQATT and CDR2 is SNEGSKA in the germline V gene (reference sequence). Trimming took off 0 bases at V and 1 base at J, with 19 bases between the two ends. CDR3 length: 18 residues. CDR3 DNA: TGCAGTGCTAGAGAAAACCATGCCCACCGGGACAGCAATCAGCCCCAGCATTTT. Translated: CSARENHAHRDSNQPQHF.

This clonotype showed up many times. The chain joins TRBV29-1 to TRBJ1-1; 8 positions agree with TRBD1. The junction had 2 bases not matched to a gene; V was cut back by 4 bases and J by 1 base. The CDR3 runs to 13 residues. Germline CDR1 reads SQVTM; CDR2 reads ANQGSEA. The CDR3: CSVGGTGNTEAFF. CDR3 DNA sequence: TGCAGCGTTGGTGGGACAGGGAACACTGAAGCTTTCTTT.

This clonotype was observed a handful of times. V is TRBV9 and J is TRBJ2-1; D possibly corresponds to TRBD2 (6 bases). This CDR3 is built from 15 residues. V lost 0 bases and J lost 7, with 14 bases in between. CDR1 SGDLS and CDR2 YYNGEE come from the germline V gene. CDR3 amino acids: CASSVEGGGWNEQFF. Written as DNA, the CDR3 is TGTGCCAGCAGCGTAGAGGGTGGGGGGTGGAATGAGCAGTTCTTC.

This clonotype has only a few counts. The DNA of the CDR3 is TGTGCCAGCAGCGTAGCAGGGGGGGATCAGCCCCAGCATTTT. Its translation is CASSVAGGDQPQHF. The chain links TRBV9 to TRBJ1-5, with 7 bases aligning to TRBD1. The CDR3 totals 14 residues. From germline, CDR1 is SGDLS and CDR2 YYNGEE. Trimming cost V 0 bases and J 5 bases; bases outside gene matches: 2.

The chain uses TRBV7-9 and TRBJ1-6; 7 bases are shared with TRBD1. This CDR3 comprises 13 residues. V lost 4 bases, J lost 9 bases, and 3 bases stayed unmatched. Germline V CDR1 and CDR2: SEHNR, FQNEAQ (reference sequence). For the CDR3, the DNA is TGTGCCAGCAGCTACGGGACAGTTTCACCCCTCCACTTT. This codes for CASSYGTVSPLHF.

Comment on this clonotype: A read error is possible here, since a much larger clone lies one base away. This chain joins TRBV12-3 or TRBV12-4 and TRBJ2-1; D is undetermined. The CDR3 totals 14 residues. The CDR3: CASRLRTEYNGQFF. The CDR3 DNA reads as TGTGCCAGCAGACTGAGGACGGAATACAATGGGCAGTTCTTC.

This clonotype was seen a handful of times. The CDR3 spells CASSKRRPGHPDNEQFF. DNA for the CDR3: TGTGCCAGCAGTAAGCGACGGCCGGGACACCCCGACAATGAGCAGTTCTTC. The chain uses TRBV6-2 or TRBV6-3 and TRBJ2-1; D may be TRBD1 (6 bases). Trimming pared 5 bases from V and 5 bases from J, leaving 22 bases between. Germline V gives CDR1 MNHEY, CDR2 SVGEGT. This CDR3 spans 17 amino acids.